The sequence of this T cell receptor (beta chain) was determined in a study of T-cell reconstitution after alpha-beta-depleted transplantation in children. Overall study results and limits: By one year post-transplant, T-cell counts and diversity largely arose from T cells that were newly produced. Alpha-beta T cells present about two months after transplant were reported to originate from several hundred expanded graft clones. After transplant, high TCRbeta diversity at day 60 in some patients arose from surviving recipient T cells and thymic progenitors.

This clonotype was picked up a small number of times. What it recognizes is unknown. Germline values: CDR1 SGHDT, CDR2 YYEEEE. The CDR3 contains 16 residues. Trimming stripped 0 bases from V and 0 bases from J, with 9 bases between. The TCRbeta library incorporated unique molecular identifiers. A single record per CDR3 protein comes from TCRdb applying MiXCR to the PCR reads. Found here are 700,000 to 950,000 distinct CDR3 sequences, approximately 15% of them singletons; the top ten hold under 6%. J is TRBJ2-2 and V is TRBV5-6; no firm D call. This clonotype originated in a male patient aged 10 to 17 who had a stem cell transplant for acute lymphoblastic leukemia, so the T cells may come from the graft donor. The sequencing used PBMCs, mostly from graft donor cells, collected 360 days after TCRalphabeta/CD19-depleted stem cell transplant. CDR3 protein: CASSLEVGANTGELFF. The CDR3 nucleotides read TGTGCCAGCAGCTTGGAGGTTGGGGCGAACACCGGGGAGCTGTTTTTT. Complete variable domain (other parts from reference TRBV5-6 and TRBJ2-2): DAGVTQSPTHLIKTRGQQVTLRCSPKSGHDTVSWYQQALGQGPQFIFQYYEEEERQRGNFPDRFSGHQFPNYSSELNVNALLLGDSALYLCASSLEVGANTGELFFGEGSRLTVL.